Each of the 28 T cell receptor beta chains below was sequenced from the same sample in a study of cytomegalovirus exposure and HLA in healthy donors. The PCR contained 60 Vbeta and 13 Jbeta primers. Sequencing used immunoSEQ multiplex PCR; TCRdb keeps in-frame clones, though not all of them. The table has 150,000 to 200,000 clones, around 80% seen once; the top ten hold about 1.6%. Sequencing was carried out using PBMCs. These TCRs come from a girl aged 5 to 17 in good health and CMV-seropositive.

The gene calls are TRBV10-3 and TRBJ1-1; D unresolved. Deletions cut 3 bases from V and 0 bases from J, with 8 bases between. CDR3 length: 14 amino acids. Germline V lookup: CDR1 ENHRY, CDR2 SYGVKD. The CDR3, as DNA: TGTGCCATCAGTGACTCCGGGATGAACACTGAAGCTTTCTTT. Protein sequence: CAISDSGMNTEAFF.

The J gene is TRBJ1-1, the V gene TRBV18; D unresolved. V was shortened by 2 bases and J by 3 bases, with 10 bases between the two germline ends. In germline, CDR1 is KGHSH, CDR2 LQKENI. The CDR3 is 14 residues long. DNA for the CDR3: TGTGCCAGCTCACCAATGATTACGGACACTGAAGCTTTCTTT. Translation: CASSPMITDTEAFF. Supplemented by reference TRBV18 and TRBJ1-1, the full variable domain reads NAGVMQNPRHLVRRRGQEARLRCSPMKGHSHVYWYRQLPEEGLKFMVYLQKENIIDESGMPKERFSAEFPKEGPSILRIQQVVRGDSAAYFCASSPMITDTEAFFGQGTRLTVV.

The CDR3 sequence: CASSEAQVSGANVLTF. The CDR3 nucleotides are TGTGCCAGCAGTGAAGCGCAGGTCTCTGGGGCCAACGTCCTGACTTTC. V usage is TRBV2 and J usage is TRBJ2-6; D remains ambiguous. The CDR3 runs to 16 residues. Trimming took off 0 bases at V and 0 bases at J, with 6 bases between the two ends. Germline values: CDR1 SNHLY, CDR2 FYNNEI.

CDR3 nucleotides: TGCAGCGTTGAAGATCAAGGCCCCGGGGGGACCCAGTACTTC. Translated: CSVEDQGPGGTQYF. V and J are TRBV29-1 and TRBJ2-5; a possible D gene is TRBD2 (6 bases). The ends were cut back, 0 bases at V and 7 bases at J, with 15 bases in the middle. The CDR3 spans 14 residues. Germline V gives CDR1 SQVTM, CDR2 ANQGSEA.

This chain links TRBV28 with TRBJ2-1; 9 bases match TRBD1. CDR3 length equals 15 residues. Germline CDR1 MDHEN, CDR2 SYDVKM. J was trimmed by 4 bases and V by 6 bases; bases with no gene match: 7. The CDR3 reads CASSLTGTGYNEQFF. Here the CDR3 DNA reads TGTGCCAGCAGCCTGACCGGGACAGGGTACAATGAGCAGTTCTTC.

The chain employs TRBV7-9 and TRBJ1-1; D call uncertain. This CDR3 comprises 15 residues. The germline V gene has CDR1 SEHNR and CDR2 FQNEAQ (reference sequence). Trimming left V 4 bases short and J 1 base short, with 13 bases between. The CDR3 nucleotides are TGTGCCAGCAGCTCAGAGGTCACTCCGAACACTGAAGCTTTCTTT. Translated, it gives CASSSEVTPNTEAFF.

The chain has TRBV28 and TRBJ2-7, with 7 bases aligning to TRBD1. V was clipped by 8 bases and J by 3 bases; unmatched bases: 7. CDR1 and CDR2 (germline): MDHEN, SYDVKM. The CDR3 sequence is 13 residues long. CDR3 sequence reads: CASGRGGGYEQYF. CDR3 coding DNA: TGTGCCAGCGGACGAGGGGGCGGCTACGAGCAGTACTTC.

The chain uses TRBV7-2 and TRBJ2-3, with 10 nucleotides matching TRBD2. V was pared by 4 bases and J by 3 bases, with 1 base of the junction left unmatched. CDR3 size: 14 residues. The germline V gene has CDR1 SGHTA and CDR2 FQGNSA. CDR3 nucleotides: TGTGCCAGCAGCTCTAGCGGGGGTACAGATACGCAGTATTTT. It is translated as CASSSSGGTDTQYF.

This clone has more than one count but fewer than ten. The CDR3 reads CASSLAGGPNEQFF. The CDR3 nucleotides are TGTGCCAGCAGTTTGGCGGGGGGGCCCAATGAGCAGTTCTTC. The rearrangement joins TRBV27 to TRBJ2-1; 9 nucleotides match TRBD2. The junction had 3 bases not matched to a gene; V was cut back by 3 bases and J by 6 bases. The CDR3 covers 14 residues. CDR1 and CDR2 (germline): MNHEY, SMNVEV (reference sequence).

This chain links TRBV5-1 with TRBJ2-5, with D hard to call. V gave up 4 bases and J gave up 5 bases, with 15 bases separating them. The CDR3 has 14 amino acids. The germline V gene encodes CDR1 SGHRS and CDR2 YFSETQ. CDR3 sequence: CASSPGSAGETQYF. In DNA form, the CDR3 reads TGCGCCAGCAGCCCGGGTTCAGCCGGTGAGACCCAGTACTTC.

The V call is TRBV28, the J call TRBJ2-1, with 10 nucleotides matching TRBD1. The CDR3 runs 15 residues. Germline V gene data show CDR1 as MDHEN and CDR2 as SYDVKM. J was trimmed by 9 bases and V by 4 bases; bases with no gene match: 9. CDR3 region: CASSSPTGGLGEQFF. CDR3 coding DNA: TGTGCCAGCAGTTCCCCGACAGGGGGCTTGGGTGAGCAGTTCTTC.

The genes are TRBV7-2 and TRBJ2-7; D is uncertain. Trimming took 5 bases from V and 6 from J, leaving 11 bases between them. Germline lookup yields CDR1 SGHTA and CDR2 FQGNSA. The CDR3 extends over 12 amino acids. CDR3 amino acids: CASSVPSPEQYF. Here the CDR3 DNA reads TGTGCCAGCAGCGTTCCCTCCCCCGAGCAGTACTTC. The entire variable domain, with the rest obtained from reference TRBV7-2 and TRBJ2-7, is as follows: GAGVSQSPSNKVTEKGKDVELRCDPISGHTALYWYRQSLGQGLEFLIYFQGNSAPDKSGLPSDRFSAERTGGSVSTLTIQRTQQEDSAVYLCASSVPSPEQYFGPGTRLTVT.

This rearrangement joins TRBV28 to TRBJ1-1; D is unresolved. The germline V gene has CDR1 MDHEN and CDR2 SYDVKM. Trimming left V 3 bases short and J 6 bases short, with 26 bases between. The CDR3 totals 18 residues. The CDR3 coding sequence is TGTGCCAGCAGTTTTGGTAGGGTAGGGCGGGGTCGGCGAGCTGAAGCTTTCTTT. It encodes CASSFGRVGRGRRAEAFF.

V and J are TRBV4-1 and TRBJ2-1; 13 nucleotides match TRBD2. CDR1 MGHRA and CDR2 YSYEKL come from the germline V gene. This CDR3 is built from 16 residues. J lost 7 bases, V lost 5 bases, and 8 bases had no gene match. CDR3 region: CASSVSGTSGTNEQFF. The DNA for the CDR3 is TGCGCCAGCAGCGTTTCCGGGACTAGCGGGACGAATGAGCAGTTCTTC.

The chain has TRBV7-3 and TRBJ2-3; 7 positions match TRBD1. CDR3 length: 14 residues. V lost 5 bases and J lost 3; bases outside the gene matches: 5. CDR1 SGHTA and CDR2 FQGTGA come from the germline V gene. The CDR3 region is CASSPRQGTDTQYF. The CDR3, as DNA: TGTGCCAGCAGCCCAAGACAGGGAACAGATACGCAGTATTTT.

The CDR3 loop is CASSDPFGRGEAFF. The CDR3 DNA sequence: TGTGCCAGCAGCGACCCCTTCGGCAGGGGAGAAGCTTTCTTT. V is TRBV5-4 and J is TRBJ1-1; D is possibly TRBD1 (6 bases). This CDR3 spans 14 amino acids. Germline assignment: CDR1 SGHNT and CDR2 YYREEE (reference sequence). The V end was cut by 4 bases, the J end by 8 bases, with 18 bases between.

This chain joins TRBV6-5 and TRBJ1-1; D uncertain. Germline assignment: CDR1 MNHEY and CDR2 SVGAGI. V lost 7 bases to trimming and J lost 11 bases, with 14 bases between them. The CDR3 is 11 residues long. The CDR3 nucleotides are TGTGCCAGCACAAACGGGTACGGGGCTTTCTTT. It codes for CASTNGYGAFF.

This clone was recorded a few times. V is TRBV28 and J is TRBJ2-2; 7 nucleotides match TRBD1. The CDR3 loop spans 16 amino acids. Germline V gene lookup returns CDR1 MDHEN and CDR2 SYDVKM. V shed 6 bases and J 0 bases; nucleotides not matched to a gene: 7. CDR3: CASSPSQGANTGELFF. CDR3 sequence (DNA): TGTGCCAGCAGCCCATCTCAGGGGGCGAACACCGGGGAGCTGTTTTTT.

This clone was recorded a few times. The chain combines TRBV6-1 with TRBJ1-4; D not resolved. The CDR3 totals 13 residues. Germline V lookup: CDR1 MNHNS, CDR2 SASEGT. V was shortened by 6 bases and J by 3 bases, with 8 bases between the two germline ends. For the CDR3, the DNA is TGTGCCAGCAGCGTGACACCTAATGAAAAACTGTTTTTT. Amino acid sequence: CASSVTPNEKLFF.

This chain uses TRBV7-9 with TRBJ2-7, with D possibly being TRBD2 (6 bases). The CDR3 runs 16 residues. Germline V CDR1 and CDR2: SEHNR, FQNEAQ (reference sequence). V shed 5 bases and J shed 6 bases, with 23 bases lying between them. In DNA form, the CDR3 reads TGTGCCAGCAGCGACGCGCGGGGTGGAGGGTCTCTCGAGCAGTACTTC. Translating it yields CASSDARGGGSLEQYF.

This clone came up once. The gene calls are TRBV7-9 and TRBJ2-3; D is possibly TRBD1 (6 bases). This CDR3 has 16 residues. V was trimmed by 4 bases and J by 6 bases, leaving 20 bases between them. Germline V CDR1 and CDR2: SEHNR, FQNEAQ (reference sequence). Here the CDR3 DNA reads TGTGCCAGCAGCTCACAGGGCCCTTTGGAATCCGATACGCAGTATTTT. As protein: CASSSQGPLESDTQYF.

This chain joins TRBV28 and TRBJ2-2; 11 nucleotides line up with TRBD2. CDR3 length: 14 amino acids. Germline V gene lookup returns CDR1 MDHEN and CDR2 SYDVKM. V lost 5 bases, J lost 6 bases, and 2 bases stayed unmatched. CDR3 in amino acids: CASSGLAGAGELFF. Here the CDR3 DNA reads TGTGCCAGCAGTGGACTAGCGGGCGCCGGGGAGCTGTTTTTT.

This clone was counted a single time. The chain is built from TRBV9 and TRBJ2-5, with 7 positions matching TRBD2. Germline lookup yields CDR1 SGDLS and CDR2 YYNGEE. V lost 0 bases to trimming and J lost 2 bases; unmatched junction nucleotides: 1. The CDR3 spans 14 residues. The CDR3 spells CASSVGLAQETQYF. For the CDR3, the DNA is TGTGCCAGCAGCGTAGGACTAGCACAAGAGACCCAGTACTTC.

The gene calls are TRBV10-3 and TRBJ1-1, with D possibly matching TRBD1 (6 bases). Trimming shortened V by 6 bases and J by 1 base, and 18 bases separated the two germline ends. Germline CDR1 and CDR2: ENHRY and SYGVKD. The CDR3 is made up of 16 amino acids. The chain's CDR3 is CAIRDLGDNRNTEAFF. CDR3 DNA: TGTGCCATCAGGGATCTGGGGGACAACAGGAACACTGAAGCTTTCTTT.

This chain links TRBV6-6 with TRBJ2-7, with TRBD1 matching over 9 bases. V lost 6 bases, J lost 4 bases, and 7 bases stayed unmatched. CDR3 size: 14 residues. The germline gives CDR1 MNHNY, CDR2 SVGAGI (reference sequence). The CDR3 DNA reads TGTGCCAGCAGCGGCTCGGACAGGGGATACGAGCAGTACTTC. Its protein is CASSGSDRGYEQYF.

This chain uses TRBV28 with TRBJ2-7; maybe TRBD1 (6 bases). Germline loops: CDR1 MDHEN, CDR2 SYDVKM. With 2 bases removed from V and 4 bases from J, the gap between germline ends came to 9 bases. The CDR3 runs 13 residues. CDR3 sequence reads: CASSLGQPYEQYF. The CDR3 bases are TGTGCCAGCAGTTTAGGACAGCCTTACGAGCAGTACTTC.

The chain combines TRBV2 with TRBJ1-2, with D perhaps TRBD1 (5 bases). Germline V gives CDR1 SNHLY, CDR2 FYNNEI. The CDR3 sequence is 14 residues long. Trimming shortened V by 3 bases and J by 1 base, and 9 bases separated the two germline ends. CDR3 DNA: TGTGCCAGCAGTGAGAACAGGAATAACTATGGCTACACCTTC. Protein sequence: CASSENRNNYGYTF.

This clone was counted a single time. This sequence joins TRBV27 and TRBJ2-3; D is possibly TRBD2 (5 bases). The V end lost 5 bases, the J end lost 0 bases, and 15 bases lay between the germline ends. Germline lookup yields CDR1 MNHEY and CDR2 SMNVEV (reference sequence). CDR3 length equals 16 residues. The CDR3 loop reads CASSAELDWSTDTQYF. The CDR3 DNA follows: TGTGCCAGCAGTGCAGAACTAGACTGGAGCACAGATACGCAGTATTTT.